This paragraph covers one TCR beta chain sequence. From germline, CDR1 is SEHNR and CDR2 FQNEAQ (reference sequence). The CDR3 sequence is 12 residues long. The V end lost 2 bases, the J end lost 7 bases, and 8 bases lay between the germline ends. The data stem from a study of cytotoxic CD8 clonotypes in ibrutinib-treated CLL. The wider study: Among patients, around 24 responded partially and 2 completely; around 14 then stayed remitted and roughly 12 progressed after median about 74 months.

The data were produced by immunoSEQ multiplex PCR, yet TCRdb's version contains in-frame clones alone and is incomplete. This table holds 55,000 to 80,000 clones, 90% found once. The sequencing used PBMCs, collected after 12 months of ibrutinib treatment. This rearrangement joins TRBV7-9 to TRBJ2-5, with D possibly TRBD2 on 5 matching bases. The TCR was taken from a human donor with chronic lymphocytic leukemia. The CDR3 spells CASSLPGMTQYF. The CDR3 nucleotides read TGTGCCAGCAGCTTACCGGGGATGACCCAGTACTTC.